Below, 19 T cell receptor beta chains from the same sample are listed, as sequenced in a study of blood T cells in healthy people across ages. A J-beta primer mix and a sample-barcoded 5' primer were used in a second PCR of about 6 to 12 cycles. TCRdb independently ran MiXCR on the 5' RACE reads; one entry per CDR3 protein. There are hundreds of thousands of distinct CDR3 sequences in the sample; roughly 35% occur only once, and 10% to 15% lies in the top ten. Sequencing was done on a sample of blood. Receptor source: a young man in good health.

The chain is built from TRBV7-2 and TRBJ2-5; maybe TRBD1 (5 bases). CDR1 SGHTA and CDR2 FQGNSA come from the germline V gene. V gave up 2 bases and J gave up 9 bases, with 19 bases separating them. CDR3 size: 15 residues. The chain's CDR3 is CASSLFRVGQGAQYF. The CDR3 nucleotides are TGTGCCAGCAGCTTATTCAGGGTGGGCCAAGGGGCCCAGTACTTC.

Remarks on this clonotype: A much bigger clone sits one base away, suggesting this may be a read error. The chain uses TRBV6-5 and TRBJ2-7; maybe TRBD1 (6 bases). Germline CDR1 MNHEY, CDR2 SVGAGI. The CDR3 extends over 14 amino acids. Trimming shortened V by 4 bases and J by 7 bases, and 17 bases separated the two germline ends. The CDR3 reads CASSWGRDINEQYF. The CDR3 DNA reads TGTGCCAGCAGTTGGGGTAGGGACATCAATGAGCAGTACTTC.

This clonotype was picked up a small number of times. V is TRBV7-2 and J is TRBJ2-3; 8 bases map to TRBD2. V lost 1 base and J lost 1; bases outside the gene matches: 4. This CDR3 contains 16 residues. The germline gives CDR1 SGHTA, CDR2 FQGNSA. CDR3 sequence (DNA): TGTGCCAGCAGCTTAGTTCGGGGGGGGGGCACAGATACGCAGTATTTT. As protein: CASSLVRGGGTDTQYF.

This clonotype was detected a few times. The CDR3 DNA sequence: TGTGCCAGCAGTTTAGACGGGACAACTAATGAAAAACTGTTTTTT. Translation: CASSLDGTTNEKLFF. The V call is TRBV12-3 or TRBV12-4, the J call TRBJ1-4; D is undetermined. Trimming stripped 1 base from V and 0 bases from J, with 6 bases between. The length of the CDR3 is 15 residues.

This chain joins TRBV20-1 and TRBJ1-1; 7 positions match TRBD1. J was trimmed by 2 bases and V by 3 bases; bases with no gene match: 9. From germline, CDR1 is DFQATT and CDR2 SNEGSKA (reference sequence). The CDR3 consists of 15 residues. The CDR3 is CSARASGTVNTEAFF. The CDR3 DNA reads TGCAGTGCTAGGGCGTCCGGGACAGTTAACACTGAAGCTTTCTTT.

The chain joins TRBV24-1 to TRBJ1-1; the D gene is possibly TRBD1 (6 bases). CDR3 size: 16 residues. Germline CDR1 is KGHDR and CDR2 is SFDVKD. V dropped 1 base and J dropped 1 base, with 12 bases sitting between them. The CDR3 is CATSDFSGHWNTEAFF. The CDR3, as DNA: TGTGCCACCAGTGATTTTTCGGGACATTGGAACACTGAAGCTTTCTTT.

Many counts were recorded for this clonotype. The rearrangement uses TRBV2 and TRBJ1-2, with TRBD1 identical over 8 bases. V dropped 6 bases and J dropped 0; count of bases not matched to a gene: 6. This CDR3 comprises 15 residues. Germline V gene data show CDR1 as SNHLY and CDR2 as FYNNEI. The CDR3 nucleotides are TGTGCCAGCAGCTACGGACAGGGCCCTAACTATGGCTACACCTTC. This sequence encodes CASSYGQGPNYGYTF.

As for this clonotype: A much larger clonotype is one base distant, so this may be a read error. This chain uses TRBV4-3 with TRBJ2-1; 10 positions match TRBD2. The J call may be mistaken, given a closer DNA end match to TRBJ2-7. CDR1 and CDR2 from the germline V gene are LGHNA and YSLEER. The CDR3 runs to 17 residues. The CDR3 here is CASSQDRRTSGIHEQYF. Written as DNA, the CDR3 is TGCGCCAGCAGCCAAGATCGCCGGACTAGCGGAATCCATGAGCAGTACTTC.

This clonotype was recorded at least ten times. The rearrangement uses TRBV6-5 and TRBJ2-7; D might be TRBD1 (6 bases). Germline loops: CDR1 MNHEY, CDR2 SVGAGI. The CDR3 covers 14 residues. Trimming cost V 2 bases and J 3 bases, with 11 bases left between them. The CDR3 bases are TGTGCCAGCAGTTACATGCCCAGGGGCTACGAGCAGTACTTC. Encoded protein: CASSYMPRGYEQYF.

As for this clonotype: This could be a read error, since a much larger clone is one nucleotide away. The rearrangement links TRBV14 to TRBJ1-4; 10 positions agree with TRBD1. The germline V gene encodes CDR1 SGHDN and CDR2 FVKESK. The CDR3 covers 18 residues. In nucleotides, the CDR3 is TGTGCCAGCAGCCAGGACCGGGACAGGGGCCTACCTAATGAAGAACTGTTTTTT. Its translation: CASSQDRDRGLPNEELFF.

This chain links TRBV5-4 with TRBJ2-3; the D gene could be TRBD1 or TRBD2 (6 bases each). The germline gives CDR1 SGHNT, CDR2 YYREEE (reference sequence). The CDR3 has 14 residues. With 3 bases removed from V and 3 bases from J, the gap between germline ends came to 11 bases. CDR3 in DNA: TGTGCCAGCAGCTCGGGGGCCGGGACAGATACGCAGTATTTT. It codes for CASSSGAGTDTQYF.

The chain carries TRBV4-1 and TRBJ1-5; D call uncertain. The germline CDR1 and CDR2 sequences are MGHRA and YSYEKL. The V and J ends lost 1 base and 0 bases respectively, with 7 bases between them. This CDR3 contains 15 residues. The CDR3 DNA reads as TGCGCCAGCAGCCAAGTTGGGGATAGCAATCAGCCCCAGCATTTT. Its translation: CASSQVGDSNQPQHF.

Comment on this clonotype: A much larger clone differs by one base, so this may be a read error. V is TRBV12-3 or TRBV12-4 and J is TRBJ1-6; D may be TRBD1 (6 bases). The CDR3 length is 14 residues. The CDR3 is CASSVQGNNSPPHF. The CDR3 nucleotides read TGTGCCAGCAGTGTACAGGGAAATAATTCACCCCCCCACTTT.

This clonotype was counted only a few times. The chain recombines TRBV25-1 with TRBJ2-1; the D gene is possibly TRBD2 (6 bases). The CDR3 extends over 10 amino acids. Germline lookup yields CDR1 MGHDK and CDR2 SYGVNS. V gave up 8 bases and J gave up 15 bases, with 14 bases separating them. CDR3 sequence reads: CASGTLFTFF. The CDR3 DNA reads as TGTGCCAGCGGGACTCTTTTCACGTTCTTC.

This clonotype was seen only once. The V call is TRBV10-3, the J call TRBJ2-1, with a weak D call TRBD2 (6 bases). Trimming shortened V by 4 bases and J by 5 bases, and 27 bases separated the two germline ends. The CDR3 loop spans 19 amino acids. CDR1 ENHRY and CDR2 SYGVKD come from the germline V gene. The CDR3 nucleotides read TGTGCCATCAGTGCAACCCTCGGGTCCACGACGGGAGCAAACAATGAGCAGTTCTTC. Translating it yields CAISATLGSTTGANNEQFF.

This clonotype was recorded only once. A much larger clone sits a single nucleotide away, making a read error possible. The chain is built from TRBV5-1 and TRBJ2-3; 12 bases align to TRBD2. Germline V gene lookup returns CDR1 SGHRS and CDR2 YFSETQ. V shed 4 bases, J shed 4 bases, and the junction held 1 base outside the gene matches. This CDR3 region has 14 residues. The chain's CDR3 is CASSTSGRSDTQYF. The DNA of the CDR3 is TGCGCCAGCAGCACTAGCGGGAGGTCAGATACGCAGTATTTT.

V usage is TRBV10-3 and J usage is TRBJ2-7, with D maybe TRBD1 (6 bases). V shed 6 bases and J shed 7 bases, with 19 bases lying between them. Germline-derived CDR1 and CDR2 are ENHRY and SYGVKD. The CDR3 spans 14 residues. CDR3 region: CAISLTGTLNEQYF. The CDR3 DNA reads TGTGCCATCAGCCTCACGGGGACACTCAATGAGCAGTACTTC.

Regarding this clonotype: Given a much more abundant clone one base away, this may be a read error. The gene calls are TRBV4-3 and TRBJ2-5; the match to TRBD1 covers 11 bases. V gave up 1 base and J gave up 11 bases; unmatched junction bases: 12. Looked up from germline, CDR1 is LGHNA and CDR2 is YSLEER. The CDR3 is made up of 16 amino acids. The CDR3: CASSQGPGQGEDEQYF. Written as DNA, the CDR3 is TGCGCCAGCAGCCAAGGACCGGGACAGGGGGAAGATGAGCAGTACTTC.

This clonotype has more than one count but fewer than ten. The chain joins TRBV12-3 or TRBV12-4 to TRBJ2-1; 7 nucleotides line up with TRBD2. With 5 bases clipped from V and 7 bases from J, the junction kept 11 bases outside the gene matches. This CDR3 is built from 15 residues. The CDR3 here is CASSLVGGSVNEQFF. CDR3 DNA: TGTGCCAGCAGTCTTGTGGGGGGGAGTGTGAATGAGCAGTTCTTC.